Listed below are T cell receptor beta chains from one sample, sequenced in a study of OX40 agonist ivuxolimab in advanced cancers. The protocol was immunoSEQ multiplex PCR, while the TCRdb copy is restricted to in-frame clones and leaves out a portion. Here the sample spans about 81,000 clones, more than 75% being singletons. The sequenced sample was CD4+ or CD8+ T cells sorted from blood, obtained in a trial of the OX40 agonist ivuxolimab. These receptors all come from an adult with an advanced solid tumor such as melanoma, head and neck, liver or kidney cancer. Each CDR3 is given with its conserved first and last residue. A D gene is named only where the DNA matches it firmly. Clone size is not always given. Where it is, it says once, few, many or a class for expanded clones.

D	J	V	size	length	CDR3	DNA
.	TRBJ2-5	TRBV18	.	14	CASAARDNQETQYF	TGTGCCAGCGCAGCCCGGGACAACCAAGAGACCCAGTACTTC
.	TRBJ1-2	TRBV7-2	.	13	CASRSDPAGGYTF	TGTGCCAGCAGATCGGACCCAGCGGGTGGCTACACCTTC
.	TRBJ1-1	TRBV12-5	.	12	CASGPGGTEAFF	TGTGCTAGTGGTCCGGGTGGCACTGAAGCTTTCTTT
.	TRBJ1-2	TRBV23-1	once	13	CASSHCANYGYTF	TGCGCCAGCAGTCATTGTGCTAACTATGGCTACACCTTC
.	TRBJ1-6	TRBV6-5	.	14	CASNNMGYNSPLHF	TGTGCCAGCAATAACATGGGCTATAATTCACCCCTCCACTTT
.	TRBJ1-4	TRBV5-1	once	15	CASSLVGGPNEKLFF	TGCGCCAGCAGCTTGGTTGGGGGCCCAAATGAAAAACTGTTTTTT
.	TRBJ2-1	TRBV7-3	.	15	CASSLRQALYNEQFF	TGTGCCAGCAGCTTAAGACAGGCCCTATACAATGAGCAGTTCTTC
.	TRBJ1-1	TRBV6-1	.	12	CASTGQNTEAFF	TGTGCCAGCACAGGACAAAACACTGAAGCTTTCTTT
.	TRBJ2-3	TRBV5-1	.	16	CASSQQVGPSTDTQYF	TGCGCCAGCAGCCAGCAAGTGGGGCCGAGCACAGATACGCAGTATTTT
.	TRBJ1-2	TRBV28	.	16	CASSSVPRAGNYGYTF	TGTGCCAGCAGCTCGGTACCCAGGGCGGGGAACTATGGCTACACCTTC
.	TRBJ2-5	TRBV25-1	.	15	CASSADSLYQETQYF	TGTGCCAGCAGCGCGGACTCCTTGTACCAAGAGACCCAGTACTTC
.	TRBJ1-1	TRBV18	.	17	CASSPPGGQFMNTEAFF	TGTGCCAGCTCACCACCGGGGGGGCAGTTCATGAACACTGAAGCTTTCTTT
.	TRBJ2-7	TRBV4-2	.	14	CASSQDLGAYEQYF	TGTGCCAGCAGCCAAGATCTTGGGGCCTACGAGCAGTACTTC
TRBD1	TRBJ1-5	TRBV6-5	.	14	CASSFDRVGQPQHF	TGTGCCAGCAGCTTCGACAGGGTCGGACAGCCCCAGCATTTT
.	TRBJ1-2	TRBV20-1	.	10	CSATPRPVTF	TGCAGTGCTACCCCCCGCCCAGTTACCTTC
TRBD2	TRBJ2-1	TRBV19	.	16	CASTTTSGGAYNEQFF	TGTGCCAGTACCACGACTAGCGGGGGAGCCTACAATGAGCAGTTCTTC
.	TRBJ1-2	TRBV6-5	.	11	CASRDPAGYTF	TGTGCCAGTCGGGACCCGGCGGGCTACACCTTC